This T cell receptor beta chain originates from a study of neurological immune-mediated disorders. Whole-study results and caveats: One related-CDR3 cluster, identified by phylogenetic grouping, held the repertoires of 18 of 34 multiple sclerosis patients and was a possible signature.

The CDR3 spans 13 residues. CDR1 and CDR2 from the germline V gene are SGHDN and FVKESK. Between the trimmed V and J ends, which lost 2 bases and 10 bases, there was a span of 9 bases. This clonotype was seen at least ten times. No antigen is known for it. Synthesis of cDNA used 5'RACE (with 10-nucleotide random UMIs). MiXCR, applied by TCRdb to the 5' RACE reads, yields one record per CDR3 protein. The data show tens of thousands of distinct CDR3 sequences, with roughly 2.5% seen just once and approximately 2.2% held by the top ten. Sequencing used PBMCs. The sequence was obtained from a man aged 50 or older with multiple sclerosis. The chain recombines TRBV14 with TRBJ1-6; D gene ambiguous. CDR3 DNA: TGTGCCAGCAGCCAACAGTCGTACTCACCCCTCCACTTT. Translating gives CASSQQSYSPLHF.